These 22 T cell receptor beta chains share one sample of origin, sequenced in a study of cytomegalovirus exposure and HLA in healthy donors. Sequenced by immunoSEQ multiplex PCR; TCRdb stores in-frame clones only, minus some. The table includes approximately 76,000 clones, approximately 94% detected once. Sequenced material: PBMCs. The receptors here all came from a woman younger than 35 in good health and CMV-seropositive.

This clone counts as medium-sized. V gene TRBV7-2 combines with J gene TRBJ2-7; weak D call: TRBD1 (5 bases). The V end was cut by 1 base, the J end by 2 bases, with 9 bases between. CDR3 length equals 14 residues. Looked up from germline, CDR1 is SGHTA and CDR2 is FQGNSA. The CDR3 region is CASSLVAGTYEQYF. DNA for the CDR3: TGTGCCAGCAGCTTAGTTGCAGGGACCTACGAGCAGTACTTC.

The chain uses TRBV5-1 and TRBJ1-1, with 7 bases matching TRBD1. This CDR3 is 14 amino acids long. CDR1 and CDR2 from the germline V gene are SGHRS and YFSETQ. Trimming at V came to 4 bases and at J to 2 bases, leaving 5 bases not matched to a gene. CDR3 protein: CASSLDRLNTEAFF. The CDR3 DNA reads TGCGCCAGCAGCCTGGACAGGTTAAACACTGAAGCTTTCTTT.

The chain recombines TRBV7-2 with TRBJ2-7; TRBD2 might be the D (6 bases). V was pared by 5 bases and J by 0 bases, with 20 bases between. The CDR3 is 17 residues long. The germline CDR1 and CDR2 sequences are SGHTA and FQGNSA. The CDR3: CASSPTDRDWSSYEQYF. The CDR3 nucleotides read TGTGCCAGCAGCCCAACCGACCGGGACTGGAGCTCCTACGAGCAGTACTTC.

The rearrangement uses TRBV5-1 and TRBJ2-4, with 7 bases identical to TRBD1. J was trimmed by 4 bases and V by 4 bases; bases with no gene match: 11. CDR3 size: 16 residues. Germline V gene lookup returns CDR1 SGHRS and CDR2 YFSETQ. DNA for the CDR3: TGCGCCAGCAGCCCTAGACAGGGTGATGCGAAAAACATTCAGTACTTC. This gives the protein CASSPRQGDAKNIQYF.

The V and J genes are TRBV6-6 and TRBJ1-5; 8 bases fit TRBD1. The CDR3 runs 14 residues. Looked up from germline, CDR1 is MNHNY and CDR2 is SVGAGI (reference sequence). V lost 11 bases to trimming and J lost 2 bases; unmatched junction nucleotides: 8. The CDR3 here is CASTTGDGNQPQHF. The CDR3 DNA follows: TGTGCCTCGACGACAGGGGATGGCAATCAGCCCCAGCATTTT.

The genes are TRBV29-1 and TRBJ2-2; 10 nucleotides match TRBD1. The CDR3 is made up of 13 amino acids. V lost 4 bases to trimming and J lost 7 bases; unmatched junction nucleotides: 3. Germline assignment: CDR1 SQVTM and CDR2 ANQGSEA. The CDR3 DNA sequence: TGCAGCGTTGGAGGGACAGGGGTCGGGGAGCTGTTTTTT. Translating gives CSVGGTGVGELFF.

In nucleotides, the CDR3 is TGCGCCAGCAGCCAAGCGGGACTAGCGGGAGGGCCCGGGGGAGGCGAGCAGTACTTC. Translated: CASSQAGLAGGPGGGEQYF. J is TRBJ2-7 and V is TRBV4-3, with 16 positions matching TRBD2. V lost 1 base and J lost 6; bases outside the gene matches: 12. This CDR3 contains 19 residues. Per germline, CDR1 LGHNA and CDR2 YSLEER.

V gene TRBV6-5 combines with J gene TRBJ2-1; D not resolved. CDR1 and CDR2 from the germline V gene are MNHEY and SVGAGI. V lost 4 bases to trimming and J lost 0 bases, with 10 bases between them. CDR3 length: 15 amino acids. CDR3 sequence (DNA): TGTGCCAGCAGTTCGCGAAAAAGCTCCTACAATGAGCAGTTCTTC. Translating gives CASSSRKSSYNEQFF.

The V call is TRBV27, the J call TRBJ1-5; TRBD1 is a possible D gene (5 bases). With 4 bases removed from V and 0 bases from J, the gap between germline ends came to 16 bases. The V gene's germline CDR1 is MNHEY and CDR2 SMNVEV (reference sequence). This CDR3 is 17 amino acids long. The DNA for the CDR3 is TGTGCCAGCAGTTCGATTGGGGGAGGGTATAGCAATCAGCCCCAGCATTTT. Its protein product is CASSSIGGGYSNQPQHF.

This chain joins TRBV28 and TRBJ1-1, with 10 positions matching TRBD1. In germline, CDR1 is MDHEN, CDR2 SYDVKM. V gave up 0 bases and J gave up 4 bases; unmatched junction bases: 5. The CDR3 consists of 16 residues. The CDR3 here is CASSLWGGTGVTEAFF. As DNA, the CDR3 is TGTGCCAGCAGTTTATGGGGGGGGACAGGGGTCACTGAAGCTTTCTTT. The complete variable domain, with remaining parts taken from reference TRBV28 and TRBJ1-1, reads DVKVTQSSRYLVKRTGEKVFLECVQDMDHENMFWYRQDPGLGLRLIYFSYDVKMKEKGDIPEGYSVSREKKERFSLILESASTNQTSMYLCASSLWGGTGVTEAFFGQGTRLTVV.

The chain is built from TRBV18 and TRBJ2-2; D is perhaps TRBD1 (5 bases). Germline assignment: CDR1 KGHSH and CDR2 LQKENI. The V end was cut by 5 bases, the J end by 4 bases, with 11 bases between. The CDR3 contains 14 residues. In nucleotides, the CDR3 is TGTGCCAGCTCATCCCAGGGCGGCACCGGGGAGCTGTTTTTT. This codes for CASSSQGGTGELFF. The variable domain in full, with the rest retrieved from reference TRBV18 and TRBJ2-2, is NAGVMQNPRHLVRRRGQEARLRCSPMKGHSHVYWYRQLPEEGLKFMVYLQKENIIDESGMPKERFSAEFPKEGPSILRIQQVVRGDSAAYFCASSSQGGTGELFFGEGSRLTVL.

This chain uses TRBV6-4 with TRBJ2-6; D possibly corresponds to TRBD1 (5 bases). Germline V CDR1 and CDR2: MRHNA, SNTAGT. V dropped 5 bases and J dropped 4 bases, with 9 bases sitting between them. The CDR3 length is 14 residues. The CDR3 loop reads CASSSGPGANVLTF. The CDR3, as DNA: TGTGCCAGCAGTTCAGGGCCGGGGGCCAACGTCCTGACTTTC.

In DNA form, the CDR3 reads TGTGCCAGCAGCCCCCGACAGGGAGGAGGCACAGATACGCAGTATTTT. Protein: CASSPRQGGGTDTQYF. V gene TRBV9 combines with J gene TRBJ2-3; possible D gene TRBD1, 7 bases. Germline-derived CDR1 and CDR2 are SGDLS and YYNGEE. Deletions cut 4 bases from V and 1 base from J, with 16 bases between. CDR3 size: 16 residues.

This clone turned up a few times. The chain links TRBV7-3 to TRBJ2-3; 8 bases match TRBD2. The CDR3 contains 16 residues. The germline V gene has CDR1 SGHTA and CDR2 FQGTGA. Germline trimming cut 0 bases from V and 4 bases from J; bases unmatched to any gene: 6. The CDR3 DNA reads as TGTGCCAGCAGCTTAACGCTAGCGGGTAGACCAGATACGCAGTATTTT. Translating gives CASSLTLAGRPDTQYF. Full variable domain (outside the CDR3, taken from reference TRBV7-3 and TRBJ2-3): GAGVSQTPSNKVTEKGKYVELRCDPISGHTALYWYRQSLGQGPEFLIYFQGTGAADDSGLPNDRFFAVRPEGSVSTLKIQRTERGDSAVYLCASSLTLAGRPDTQYFGPGTRLTVL.

This chain uses TRBV9 with TRBJ1-5; no clear D. V lost 3 bases to trimming and J lost 1 base, with 5 bases between them. Germline V lookup: CDR1 SGDLS, CDR2 YYNGEE. The CDR3 contains 13 residues. CDR3 sequence: CASSAGSNQPQHF. DNA of the CDR3: TGTGCCAGCAGCGCCGGGAGCAATCAGCCCCAGCATTTT.

The V call is TRBV2, the J call TRBJ1-3; no clear D. The CDR3 runs 15 residues. From germline, CDR1 is SNHLY and CDR2 FYNNEI. Trimming cost V 6 bases and J 0 bases, with 12 bases left between them. CDR3: CASRDRRVSGNTIYF. CDR3 DNA: TGTGCCAGCAGAGACCGACGGGTCTCTGGAAACACCATATATTTT.

CDR3: CASGEQVSWNQPQHF. The CDR3 DNA is TGTGCCAGCGGAGAACAGGTTTCGTGGAATCAGCCCCAGCATTTT. The rearrangement joins TRBV28 to TRBJ1-5, with TRBD1 as a possible D gene (5 bases). Germline-derived CDR1 and CDR2 are MDHEN and SYDVKM. The CDR3 is 15 amino acids. The V and J ends lost 8 bases and 4 bases respectively, with 18 bases between them.

This clone has just a few counts. The V call is TRBV6-6, the J call TRBJ2-1; 10 positions agree with TRBD2. V trimming: 6 bases; J trimming: 4 bases; junction bases outside the gene matches: 3. The CDR3 has 14 amino acids. From germline, CDR1 is MNHNY and CDR2 SVGAGI (reference sequence). The CDR3 DNA reads TGTGCCAGCAGCCCTAGCGGGGGTTACAATGAGCAGTTCTTC. Its translation is CASSPSGGYNEQFF.

The sample holds one count of this clone. V is TRBV7-2 and J is TRBJ2-7, with 8 bases identical to TRBD1. The CDR3 has 15 residues. Germline V gives CDR1 SGHTA, CDR2 FQGNSA. V was clipped by 2 bases and J by 2 bases; unmatched bases: 5. The DNA of the CDR3 is TGTGCCAGCAGCTTACGGACAGGGAGCACCTACGAGCAGTACTTC. This codes for CASSLRTGSTYEQYF.

This rearrangement joins TRBV18 to TRBJ2-7, with 7 bases identical to TRBD1. This CDR3 has 14 amino acids. Trimming took 3 bases from V and 5 from J; bases not matched to a gene: 7. Germline CDR1 KGHSH, CDR2 LQKENI. DNA for the CDR3: TGTGCCAGCTCACCCCCAGGGGGTTCCCACGAGCAGTACTTC. This gives the protein CASSPPGGSHEQYF.

This rearrangement joins TRBV30 to TRBJ1-3, with D hard to call. CDR1 is GTSNPN and CDR2 is SVGIG in the germline V gene (reference sequence). The CDR3 extends over 13 amino acids. The CDR3 spells CAWPTDSGNTIYF. DNA of the CDR3: TGTGCTTGGCCTACAGACTCTGGAAACACCATATATTTT.

This chain joins TRBV19 and TRBJ2-7; TRBD1 matches at 7 bases. CDR3 length: 14 residues. The J segment lost 3 bases and the V segment lost 4 bases, leaving 6 bases of the junction unmatched. Germline-derived CDR1 and CDR2 are LNHDA and SQIVND (reference sequence). Here the CDR3 reads CASSTQTGFYEQYF. DNA of the CDR3: TGTGCCAGTAGTACCCAGACAGGGTTCTACGAGCAGTACTTC.